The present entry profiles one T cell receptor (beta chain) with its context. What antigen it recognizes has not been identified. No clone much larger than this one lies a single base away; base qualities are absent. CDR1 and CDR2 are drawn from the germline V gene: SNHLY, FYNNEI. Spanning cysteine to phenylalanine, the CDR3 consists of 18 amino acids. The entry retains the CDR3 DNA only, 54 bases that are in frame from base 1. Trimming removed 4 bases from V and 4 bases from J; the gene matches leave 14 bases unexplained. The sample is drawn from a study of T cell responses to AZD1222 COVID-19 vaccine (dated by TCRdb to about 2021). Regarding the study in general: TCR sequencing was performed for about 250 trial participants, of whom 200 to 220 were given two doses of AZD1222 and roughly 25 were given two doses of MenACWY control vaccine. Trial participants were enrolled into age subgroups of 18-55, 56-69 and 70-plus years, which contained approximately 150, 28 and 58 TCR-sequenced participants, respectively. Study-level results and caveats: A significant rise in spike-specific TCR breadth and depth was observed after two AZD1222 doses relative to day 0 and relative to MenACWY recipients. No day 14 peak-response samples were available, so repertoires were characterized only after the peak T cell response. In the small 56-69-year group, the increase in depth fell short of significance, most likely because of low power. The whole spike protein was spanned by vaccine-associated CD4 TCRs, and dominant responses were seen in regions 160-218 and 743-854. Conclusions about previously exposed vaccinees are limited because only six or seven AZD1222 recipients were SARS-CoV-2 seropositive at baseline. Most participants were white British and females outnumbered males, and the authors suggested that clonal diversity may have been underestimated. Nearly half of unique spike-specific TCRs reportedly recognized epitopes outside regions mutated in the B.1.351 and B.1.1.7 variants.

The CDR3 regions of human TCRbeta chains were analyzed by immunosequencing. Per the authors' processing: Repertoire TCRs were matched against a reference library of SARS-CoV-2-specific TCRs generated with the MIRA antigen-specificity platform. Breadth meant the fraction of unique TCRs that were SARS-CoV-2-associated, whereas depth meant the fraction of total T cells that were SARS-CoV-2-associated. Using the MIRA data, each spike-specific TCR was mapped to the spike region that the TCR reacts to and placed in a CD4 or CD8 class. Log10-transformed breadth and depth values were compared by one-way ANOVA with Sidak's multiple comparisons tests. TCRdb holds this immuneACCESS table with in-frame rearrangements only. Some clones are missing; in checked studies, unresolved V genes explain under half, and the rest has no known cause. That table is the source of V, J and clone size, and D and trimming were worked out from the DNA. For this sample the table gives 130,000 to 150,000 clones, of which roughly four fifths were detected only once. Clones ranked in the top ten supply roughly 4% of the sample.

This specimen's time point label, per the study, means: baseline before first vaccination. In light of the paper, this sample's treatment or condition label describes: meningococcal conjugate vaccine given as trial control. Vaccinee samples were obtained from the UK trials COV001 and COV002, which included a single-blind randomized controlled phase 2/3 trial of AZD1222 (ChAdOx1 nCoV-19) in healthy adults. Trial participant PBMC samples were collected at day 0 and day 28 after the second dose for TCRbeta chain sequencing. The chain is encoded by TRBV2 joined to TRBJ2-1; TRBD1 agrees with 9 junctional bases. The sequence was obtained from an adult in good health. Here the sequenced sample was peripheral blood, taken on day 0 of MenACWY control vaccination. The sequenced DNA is TGTGCCAGCAGTGGGGACAGGGAGAAGTCAAACTATTACAATGAGCAGTTCTTC. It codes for CASSGDREKSNYYNEQFF. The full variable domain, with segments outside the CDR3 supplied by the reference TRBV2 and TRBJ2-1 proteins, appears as EPEVTQTPSHQVTQMGQEVILRCVPISNHLYFYWYRQILGQKVEFLVSFYNNEISEKSEIFDDQFSVERPDGSNFTLKIRSTKLEDSAMYFCASSGDREKSNYYNEQFFGPGTRLTVL.